This T cell receptor (beta chain) derives from a study of identical twins. Each donor (without exception) was a healthy Caucasian. Study-wide results and caveats: Models, which agreed with sharing between unrelated individuals, nonetheless underestimated the out-of-frame TCR alpha sharing seen in monozygotic twins. Sequences that were out-of-frame, alpha and twin-shared displayed an excess of low generation probability.

Per germline, CDR1 LGHNT and CDR2 FRNRAP. The CDR3 totals 18 residues. Unmatched junction bases numbered 15, after V lost 7 bases and J lost 0 bases. Each cDNA held unique molecular identifiers, and template switching gave it a universal primer site. TCRdb independently ran MiXCR on the 5' RACE reads; one entry per CDR3 protein. The sample lists more than 1.5 million distinct CDR3 sequences, about 30% occurring once. This clonotype was seen only a few times. Its specificity is not known. This sequence joins TRBV12-5 and TRBJ2-3, with 8 bases aligning to TRBD2. Sequencing was performed on cord blood. The sequence came from a newborn girl in good health. The CDR3 DNA reads as TGTGCTAGTGCCTCCTTGAGAGCGGGGGTCGATAGCACAGATACGCAGTATTTT. Amino acid sequence: CASASLRAGVDSTDTQYF.